Here is one TCR beta chain with its context. The table lists this clone with a count of one. Its binding antigen is unknown. One base away there is no much larger clone; base qualities are not given. The immunoSEQ assay was used to amplify and sequence the TCR beta locus, producing bulk TCR Vbeta CDR3 data. For the original study's pipeline: CDR3s were excluded if they were non-productive, were shorter than 7 amino acids, or did not start with C or end with F/W. Only specimens with at least 1000 reads were analysed, and clonotypes were defined at the amino acid level. To compute clonality, Pielou's evenness was subtracted from 1. Library sizes were equalized by abundance-weighted random subsampling with replacement, repeated 100 times to report 95% confidence intervals. Repertoire overlap was quantified with the Morisita overlap index, and the top 40 clones per specimen were checked for overlap with the irAE. Drawn from immuneACCESS, this table holds only the in-frame rearrangements with V and J called that TCRdb kept. Clones are partly lost; checked studies trace under half to an unresolved V gene and leave the rest unexplained. The V and J calls and clone size were taken over from that table, and D and trimming were inferred from the DNA. The sample yields about 10,000 clones; 85% to 95% were counted once. The top ten hold 1.5% of the sample.

The germline ends are 15 bases apart after V is trimmed by 0 bases and J by 4 bases. Taken from the germline V gene, the CDR1 and CDR2 loops are SGHNT and YENEEA. Reading from cysteine to phenylalanine, the CDR3 counts 16 amino acids. Just the 48-base CDR3 DNA is kept, in frame starting at base 1. The data derive from a study of T cells in tumors and immune-related adverse events (dated by TCRdb to the early 2020s). This sample's treatment or condition label indicates: nivolumab (PD-1 blockade) given before sampling. The DNeasy Blood and Tissue Kit was used to extract DNA from formalin-fixed paraffin-embedded specimens.

The chain employs TRBV11-3 and TRBJ1-1; TRBD1 is a weak D gene call, 5 bases matching. The sequence was obtained from a female donor with metastatic renal cell carcinoma. The specimen was lymph node tissue, collected from a patient treated with anti-PD-1 therapy. The CDR3 corresponds to CASSLDLSGGGTEAFF. The nucleotide sequence is TGTGCCAGCAGCTTAGATCTCTCTGGGGGAGGCACTGAAGCTTTCTTT.